Below, 25 T cell receptor beta chains from the same sample are listed, as sequenced in a study of cytomegalovirus exposure and HLA in healthy donors. Primers for the PCR totalled 60 Vbeta and 13 Jbeta. Here immunoSEQ multiplex PCR was the method, and the copy in TCRdb shows in-frame clones only, minus some. The profile shows 75,000 to 100,000 clones, about four fifths of them singletons. The specimen sequenced was PBMCs. These receptor sequences come from a female donor in good health and CMV-seropositive.

This clone was observed a single time. The rearrangement joins TRBV7-2 to TRBJ1-3; no clear D gene. Germline assignment: CDR1 SGHTA and CDR2 FQGNSA. The length of the CDR3 is 16 residues. V gave up 3 bases and J gave up 2 bases, with 14 bases separating them. The CDR3 reads CASSLEVTGTGNTIYF. CDR3 sequence (DNA): TGTGCCAGCAGCTTGGAGGTTACGGGTACTGGAAACACCATATATTTT.

This clone was picked up a small number of times. The V and J genes are TRBV4-3 and TRBJ2-1, with 9 bases matching TRBD1. The CDR3 sequence is 16 residues long. J lost 4 bases, V lost 0 bases, and 4 bases had no gene match. The germline gives CDR1 LGHNA, CDR2 YSLEER. The chain's CDR3 is CASSQEIGTGYNEQFF. The CDR3 coding sequence is TGCGCCAGCAGCCAAGAGATAGGGACAGGGTACAATGAGCAGTTCTTC.

The chain is built from TRBV9 and TRBJ2-2; possibly TRBD2 for D (6 bases). The CDR3 is 16 amino acids. V shed 2 bases and J shed 0 bases, with 11 bases lying between them. From germline, CDR1 is SGDLS and CDR2 YYNGEE. The CDR3 protein is CASSVNRDSNTGELFF. CDR3 coding DNA: TGTGCCAGCAGCGTCAACCGGGACTCGAACACCGGGGAGCTGTTTTTT.

V gene TRBV7-2 combines with J gene TRBJ2-7; TRBD1 aligns across 7 bases. V was clipped by 1 base and J by 4 bases; unmatched bases: 7. Germline V gene data show CDR1 as SGHTA and CDR2 as FQGNSA. The CDR3 runs to 15 residues. DNA of the CDR3: TGTGCCAGCAGCTTAGAGGGCAGGGGGATATACGAGCAGTACTTC. This encodes CASSLEGRGIYEQYF. The entire variable domain, with the rest obtained from reference TRBV7-2 and TRBJ2-7, is as follows: GAGVSQSPSNKVTEKGKDVELRCDPISGHTALYWYRQSLGQGLEFLIYFQGNSAPDKSGLPSDRFSAERTGGSVSTLTIQRTQQEDSAVYLCASSLEGRGIYEQYFGPGTRLTVT.

V is TRBV29-1 and J is TRBJ2-1, with 9 bases fitting TRBD2. CDR1 SQVTM and CDR2 ANQGSEA come from the germline V gene. This CDR3 is 12 amino acids long. J gave up 4 bases and V 6 bases, and 1 base lay outside the gene matches. The CDR3: CSVTSGYNEQFF. The CDR3 coding sequence is TGCAGCGTAACTAGCGGGTACAATGAGCAGTTCTTC.

CDR3 region: CASSSPSSVADTQYF. CDR3 sequence (DNA): TGTGCCAGCAGCTCCCCTTCTAGTGTGGCAGATACGCAGTATTTT. The gene calls are TRBV7-2 and TRBJ2-3; no firm D call. The V gene's germline CDR1 is SGHTA and CDR2 FQGNSA. This CDR3 is 15 amino acids long. Trimming took 4 bases from V and 4 from J, leaving 15 bases between them.

This sequence joins TRBV5-4 and TRBJ2-5; 9 bases agree with TRBD1. The germline V gene has CDR1 SGHNT and CDR2 YYREEE (reference sequence). The V segment lost 0 bases and the J segment 5 bases; nucleotides outside the gene matches: 5. The CDR3 is 15 residues long. This CDR3 reads CASSLDRDRAETQYF. The CDR3 nucleotides are TGTGCCAGCAGCTTGGATCGGGACAGGGCCGAGACCCAGTACTTC.

The rearrangement links TRBV30 to TRBJ2-3; 9 bases agree with TRBD1. This CDR3 region has 13 residues. The junction had 1 base not matched to a gene; V was cut back by 2 bases and J by 4 bases. Germline V CDR1 and CDR2: GTSNPN, SVGIG (reference sequence). The DNA of the CDR3 is TGTGCCTGGAGTTGGACAGGGGCAGATACGCAGTATTTT. Protein sequence: CAWSWTGADTQYF.

The table lists this clone with a few counts. The chain uses TRBV28 and TRBJ2-7; 10 nucleotides align to TRBD1. V was clipped by 9 bases and J by 4 bases; unmatched bases: 12. Germline V CDR1 and CDR2: MDHEN, SYDVKM. The length of the CDR3 is 15 residues. The CDR3 region is CASAGQGTRWYEQYF. CDR3 in DNA: TGTGCCAGTGCGGGACAGGGGACTCGTTGGTACGAGCAGTACTTC.

The genes are TRBV29-1 and TRBJ2-7, with 8 nucleotides matching TRBD2. The V segment lost 6 bases and the J segment 4 bases; nucleotides outside the gene matches: 20. The CDR3 sequence is 17 residues long. From germline, CDR1 is SQVTM and CDR2 ANQGSEA. The CDR3 loop is CSVRGAGTFSGSYEQYF. CDR3 coding DNA: TGCAGCGTGCGGGGGGCCGGGACTTTCTCGGGTAGTTACGAGCAGTACTTC.

This clone appeared a single time. CDR3 DNA sequence: TGCGCCAGCAGGTGGACAGGGGGCATTCATGGCTACACCTTC. Protein: CASRWTGGIHGYTF. The V and J genes are TRBV5-1 and TRBJ1-2; TRBD1 matches at 11 bases. Germline values: CDR1 SGHRS, CDR2 YFSETQ. The CDR3 is 14 amino acids. The J segment lost 6 bases and the V segment lost 5 bases, leaving 6 bases of the junction unmatched. Supplemented by reference TRBV5-1 and TRBJ1-2, the full variable domain reads KAGVTQTPRYLIKTRGQQVTLSCSPISGHRSVSWYQQTPGQGLQFLFEYFSETQRNKGNFPGRFSGRQFSNSRSEMNVSTLELGDSALYLCASRWTGGIHGYTFGSGTRLTVV.

V and J are TRBV6-1 and TRBJ2-5; 9 nucleotides agree with TRBD2. The V gene end was trimmed by 7 bases and the J gene end by 5 bases; junction bases not matched to a gene: 5. CDR3 length: 13 amino acids. Per the germline V gene, CDR1 is MNHNS and CDR2 is SASEGT. CDR3 nucleotide sequence: TGTGCCAGCACGGGACTAGCTGGGGAGACCCAGTACTTC. This codes for CASTGLAGETQYF.

V usage is TRBV19 and J usage is TRBJ2-1; maybe TRBD2 (5 bases). The CDR3 length is 13 residues. V was pared by 2 bases and J by 7 bases, with 9 bases between. Germline CDR1 and CDR2: LNHDA and SQIVND (reference sequence). This CDR3 reads CASSIRRENEQFF. The CDR3 DNA is TGTGCCAGTAGTATAAGACGGGAAAATGAGCAGTTCTTC.

The genes are TRBV19 and TRBJ2-5, with TRBD2 matching 12 bases. The ends lost 6 bases at V and 3 bases at J; junction bases unmatched: 2. Germline assignment: CDR1 LNHDA and CDR2 SQIVND (reference sequence). This CDR3 is built from 14 residues. The CDR3 region has the DNA TGTGCCAGTAGACTAGCGGGAGGAGAAGAGACCCAGTACTTC. Its protein product is CASRLAGGEETQYF.

V and J are TRBV5-6 and TRBJ1-2; no definite D call. Germline V gives CDR1 SGHDT, CDR2 YYEEEE. CDR3 length equals 13 residues. Trimming took 4 bases from V and 8 from J, leaving 15 bases between them. CDR3 protein: CASSLEPKKGYTF. CDR3 bases: TGTGCCAGCAGCCTGGAGCCCAAGAAAGGCTACACCTTC.

Note on this clone: One junction end disagrees with the germline gene, perhaps due to a read error. This chain links TRBV7-7 with TRBJ2-5; the D gene is possibly TRBD2 (5 bases). This CDR3 has 13 amino acids. From germline, CDR1 is SSHAT and CDR2 FNYEAQ (reference sequence). CDR3 protein: CASSSSSLETQYF. The CDR3 DNA is TGTGCTAGCAGCTCGTCTAGCCTCGAGACCCAGTACTTC.

The chain links TRBV10-3 to TRBJ1-5, with a tentative D call TRBD1 (5 bases). Germline CDR1 reads ENHRY; CDR2 reads SYGVKD. V shed 4 bases and J shed 2 bases, with 9 bases lying between them. This CDR3 spans 14 amino acids. CDR3 sequence (DNA): TGTGCCATCAGTGCACCGGGGGGCAATCAGCCCCAGCATTTT. Its protein product is CAISAPGGNQPQHF.

The V call is TRBV19, the J call TRBJ1-1, with TRBD1 identical over 10 bases. CDR3 length equals 13 residues. Germline lookup yields CDR1 LNHDA and CDR2 SQIVND (reference sequence). V trimming: 5 bases; J trimming: 6 bases; junction bases outside the gene matches: 3. The DNA for the CDR3 is TGTGCCAGTAGTCAGACAGGGGGCTCTGAAGCTTTCTTT. Its translation: CASSQTGGSEAFF. Full variable domain (rest looked up from reference TRBV19 and TRBJ1-1): DGGITQSPKYLFRKEGQNVTLSCEQNLNHDAMYWYRQDPGQGLRLIYYSQIVNDFQKGDIAEGYSVSREKKESFPLTVTSAQKNPTAFYLCASSQTGGSEAFFGQGTRLTVV.

The V call is TRBV7-3, the J call TRBJ2-1; D is unclear. Germline CDR1 reads SGHTA; CDR2 reads FQGTGA. Trimming took 3 bases from V and 5 from J, leaving 8 bases between them. This CDR3 is 13 amino acids long. CDR3 DNA sequence: TGTGCCAGCAGCTTTTCCCGGGACAATGAGCAGTTCTTC. This codes for CASSFSRDNEQFF. The variable domain in full, with the rest retrieved from reference TRBV7-3 and TRBJ2-1, is GAGVSQTPSNKVTEKGKYVELRCDPISGHTALYWYRQSLGQGPEFLIYFQGTGAADDSGLPNDRFFAVRPEGSVSTLKIQRTERGDSAVYLCASSFSRDNEQFFGPGTRLTVL.

The chain employs TRBV5-1 and TRBJ1-1; D is perhaps TRBD1 (5 bases). Deletions cut 4 bases from V and 5 bases from J, with 15 bases between. CDR1 is SGHRS and CDR2 is YFSETQ in the germline V gene. This CDR3 contains 14 residues. The CDR3 reads CASSVDSTGTEAFF. The DNA of the CDR3 is TGCGCCAGCAGCGTCGACTCAACAGGAACTGAAGCTTTCTTT.

The genes are TRBV7-2 and TRBJ2-3, with D tentatively TRBD2 (6 bases). Germline V lookup: CDR1 SGHTA, CDR2 FQGNSA. The CDR3 has 16 residues. Trimming cost V 5 bases and J 3 bases, with 18 bases left between them. The CDR3 loop is CASSPGGAGGTDTQYF. For the CDR3, the DNA is TGTGCCAGCAGCCCCGGCGGGGCCGGGGGTACAGATACGCAGTATTTT.

The chain recombines TRBV6-5 with TRBJ1-4; no firm D call. The CDR3 sequence is 15 residues long. The germline V gene encodes CDR1 MNHEY and CDR2 SVGAGI. The V end lost 0 bases, the J end lost 2 bases, and 7 bases lay between the germline ends. The CDR3 nucleotides are TGTGCCAGCAGTTACTCAGCGGGTACTAATGAAAAACTGTTTTTT. It specifies CASSYSAGTNEKLFF.

The rearrangement links TRBV15 to TRBJ2-1; TRBD2 is a possible D gene (5 bases). This CDR3 has 12 amino acids. V was pared by 0 bases and J by 15 bases, with 12 bases between. Germline lookup yields CDR1 LNHNV and CDR2 YYDKDF (reference sequence). The CDR3 region is CATSRDGGVRFF. Written as DNA, the CDR3 is TGTGCCACCAGCAGAGACGGAGGCGTACGGTTCTTC.

This clone showed up just a few times. This chain uses TRBV6-5 with TRBJ2-2, with D possibly being TRBD2 (6 bases). CDR3 length equals 15 residues. V was trimmed by 7 bases and J by 3 bases, leaving 15 bases between them. Per germline, CDR1 MNHEY and CDR2 SVGAGI. CDR3 amino acids: CASTPGTLYTGELFF. For the CDR3, the DNA is TGTGCCAGCACCCCCGGGACTCTTTACACCGGGGAGCTGTTTTTT.

The rearrangement uses TRBV4-1 and TRBJ2-5; 9 positions agree with TRBD1. Germline V lookup: CDR1 MGHRA, CDR2 YSYEKL. Trimming took 2 bases from V and 4 from J; bases not matched to a gene: 5. The CDR3 loop spans 15 amino acids. CDR3 region: CASSQLRTGAETQYF. The DNA of the CDR3 is TGCGCCAGCAGCCAACTTCGGACAGGGGCAGAGACCCAGTACTTC.